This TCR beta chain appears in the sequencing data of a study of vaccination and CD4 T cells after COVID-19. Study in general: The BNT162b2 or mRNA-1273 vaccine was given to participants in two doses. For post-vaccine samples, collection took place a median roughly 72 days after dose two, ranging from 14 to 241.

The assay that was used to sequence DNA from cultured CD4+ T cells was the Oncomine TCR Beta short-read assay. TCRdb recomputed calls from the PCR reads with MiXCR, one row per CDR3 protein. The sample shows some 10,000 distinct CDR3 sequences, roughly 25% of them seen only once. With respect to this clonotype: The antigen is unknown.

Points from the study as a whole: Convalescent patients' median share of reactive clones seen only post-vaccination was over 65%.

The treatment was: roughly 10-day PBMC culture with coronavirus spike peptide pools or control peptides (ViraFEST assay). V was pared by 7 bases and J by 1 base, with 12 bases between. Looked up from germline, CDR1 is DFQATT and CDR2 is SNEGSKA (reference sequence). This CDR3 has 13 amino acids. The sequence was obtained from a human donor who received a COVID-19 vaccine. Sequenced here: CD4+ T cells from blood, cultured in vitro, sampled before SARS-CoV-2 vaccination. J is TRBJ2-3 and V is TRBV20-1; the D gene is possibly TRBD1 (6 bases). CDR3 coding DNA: TGCAGTGTACAGGGTGGAGGCACAGATACGCAGTATTTT. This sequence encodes CSVQGGGTDTQYF.